One and the same sample provided the 21 T cell receptor beta chains below, sequenced in a study of T cell changes during pregnancy in multiple sclerosis. Clones were sequenced by immunoSEQ multiplex PCR, and TCRdb holds only the in-frame ones, with some missing. In the table there are roughly 80,000 clones, 93% of which are singletons. The starting material was peripheral blood, obtained in the second trimester of pregnancy. The origin of the receptors is a female donor with multiple sclerosis, enrolled in a pregnancy study.

The rearrangement links TRBV5-1 to TRBJ2-5; 8 nucleotides line up with TRBD1. CDR1 and CDR2 (germline): SGHRS, YFSETQ. J gave up 4 bases and V 3 bases, and 5 bases lay outside the gene matches. The CDR3 sequence is 14 residues long. The CDR3 sequence is CASSSSGQGETQYF. For the CDR3, the DNA is TGCGCCAGCAGCTCCTCCGGACAGGGAGAGACCCAGTACTTC. The variable domain in full, completed from reference TRBV5-1 and TRBJ2-5, reads KAGVTQTPRYLIKTRGQQVTLSCSPISGHRSVSWYQQTPGQGLQFLFEYFSETQRNKGNFPGRFSGRQFSNSRSEMNVSTLELGDSALYLCASSSSGQGETQYFGPGTRLLVL.

The chain recombines TRBV18 with TRBJ1-1, with 7 bases identical to TRBD1. The germline CDR1 and CDR2 sequences are KGHSH and LQKENI. The CDR3 length is 16 residues. J lost 7 bases, V lost 5 bases, and 16 bases had no gene match. CDR3 nucleotides: TGTGCCAGCTCAGAGACCGCTGACAGGGAGGTGGGTGAAGCTTTCTTT. Translating gives CASSETADREVGEAFF.

This chain uses TRBV7-9 with TRBJ1-1, with D unresolved. CDR1 is SEHNR, CDR2 FQNEAQ, per germline (reference sequence). The ends were cut back, 5 bases at V and 7 bases at J, with 11 bases in the middle. CDR3 size: 12 residues. DNA for the CDR3: TGTGCCAGCAGCGACTCCCGGGATGAAGCTTTCTTT. Translation: CASSDSRDEAFF.

The genes are TRBV10-1 and TRBJ1-1; 8 nucleotides match TRBD1. The V segment lost 0 bases and the J segment 4 bases; nucleotides outside the gene matches: 4. Germline V gives CDR1 WNHNN, CDR2 SYGVQD (reference sequence). The length of the CDR3 is 15 residues. The CDR3 here is CASSESTGGGTEAFF. The CDR3 region has the DNA TGCGCCAGCAGTGAGTCAACAGGGGGAGGCACTGAAGCTTTCTTT.

The rearrangement links TRBV19 to TRBJ1-1, with 7 bases that match TRBD1. This CDR3 region has 14 residues. The germline V gene encodes CDR1 LNHDA and CDR2 SQIVND (reference sequence). V dropped 3 bases and J dropped 0; count of bases not matched to a gene: 1. The chain's CDR3 is CASSMTGMNTEAFF. CDR3 nucleotide sequence: TGTGCCAGTAGTATGACAGGGATGAACACTGAAGCTTTCTTT.

The chain recombines TRBV14 with TRBJ1-1; D is unresolved. Trimming pared 3 bases from V and 7 bases from J, leaving 18 bases between. CDR1 and CDR2 (germline): SGHDN, FVKESK. The length of the CDR3 is 15 residues. The CDR3 here is CASSQRFGTEGEAFF. CDR3 nucleotide sequence: TGTGCCAGCAGCCAGAGGTTCGGAACAGAGGGTGAAGCTTTCTTT.

This clone turned up a few times. V is TRBV6-1 and J is TRBJ1-2; D remains unclear. V lost 8 bases and J lost 9, with 19 bases in between. The CDR3 has 13 residues. The germline CDR1 and CDR2 sequences are MNHNS and SASEGT. CDR3 nucleotides: TGTGCCAGCTGGGCACTTACCTCTGGTCGCTACACCTTC. This sequence encodes CASWALTSGRYTF.

The CDR3 is CASSLQGREQYF. In DNA, the CDR3 is TGCGCCAGCAGCTTACAGGGGAGAGAGCAGTACTTC. This chain connects TRBV5-1 to TRBJ2-7; 7 bases are a match to TRBD1. After removal of 2 bases from V and 7 bases from J, the junction contained 3 bases not matched to a gene. The CDR3 has 12 residues. Germline V lookup: CDR1 SGHRS, CDR2 YFSETQ.

The rearrangement joins TRBV7-6 to TRBJ1-6; possibly TRBD1 for D (5 bases). V was trimmed by 2 bases and J by 6 bases, leaving 8 bases between them. Germline CDR1 and CDR2: SGHVS and FNYEAQ. The CDR3 consists of 14 residues. The CDR3 loop reads CASSLSGLNSPLHF. In nucleotides, the CDR3 is TGTGCCAGCAGCTTATCGGGACTTAATTCACCCCTCCACTTT.

V and J are TRBV6-5 and TRBJ2-5; possibly TRBD1 for D (6 bases). V lost 5 bases, J lost 1 base, and 14 bases lay in between. This CDR3 comprises 15 residues. CDR1 and CDR2 from the germline V gene are MNHEY and SVGAGI. The CDR3 DNA reads as TGTGCCAGCAGTGTTACAGGGTCCCCCCAAGAGACCCAGTACTTC. It yields the protein CASSVTGSPQETQYF.

The chain uses TRBV5-4 and TRBJ2-5; possible D gene TRBD2, 5 bases. The CDR3 is made up of 14 amino acids. V was trimmed by 5 bases and J by 3 bases, leaving 14 bases between them. CDR1 and CDR2 (germline): SGHNT, YYREEE (reference sequence). The CDR3 nucleotides are TGTGCCAGCAGGACCTATTACGGGAAAGAGACCCAGTACTTC. It translates to CASRTYYGKETQYF.

The J gene is TRBJ2-1, the V gene TRBV6-7; D unresolved. TRBV6-7 is identified as an open reading frame with a role that is uncertain. V was cut by 8 bases and J by 3 bases, with 8 bases left in between. The CDR3 is 12 residues long. The CDR3 nucleotides read TGTGCCAGCCTCCCCAGCTACAATGAGCAGTTCTTC. Amino acid sequence: CASLPSYNEQFF.

The V gene is TRBV5-1, the J gene TRBJ2-7; possible D gene TRBD1, 5 bases. This CDR3 contains 13 residues. Trimming stripped 3 bases from V and 2 bases from J, with 9 bases between. Germline CDR1 SGHRS, CDR2 YFSETQ. The CDR3 reads CASSSPGTYEQYF. In DNA, the CDR3 is TGCGCCAGCAGCTCCCCAGGGACCTACGAGCAGTACTTC.

The chain employs TRBV5-4 and TRBJ2-3; 11 positions agree with TRBD2. V was clipped by 0 bases and J by 6 bases; unmatched bases: 6. In germline, CDR1 is SGHNT, CDR2 YYREEE (reference sequence). The length of the CDR3 is 16 residues. The CDR3 region is CASSLGGSGGADTQYF. In DNA, the CDR3 is TGTGCCAGCAGCTTGGGCGGTAGCGGGGGGGCGGATACGCAGTATTTT.

CDR3: CASSEWAGGQETQYF. DNA of the CDR3: TGTGCCAGCAGTGAGTGGGCAGGGGGACAAGAGACCCAGTACTTC. This chain connects TRBV2 to TRBJ2-5, with 7 positions matching TRBD1. V gave up 3 bases and J gave up 2 bases; unmatched junction bases: 6. CDR1 SNHLY and CDR2 FYNNEI come from the germline V gene. The CDR3 has 15 residues. Supplemented by reference TRBV2 and TRBJ2-5, the full variable domain reads EPEVTQTPSHQVTQMGQEVILRCVPISNHLYFYWYRQILGQKVEFLVSFYNNEISEKSEIFDDQFSVERPDGSNFTLKIRSTKLEDSAMYFCASSEWAGGQETQYFGPGTRLLVL.

The V and J genes are TRBV6-5 and TRBJ1-2; 10 bases align to TRBD1. Germline loops: CDR1 MNHEY, CDR2 SVGAGI. This CDR3 is 14 amino acids long. Losses at the gene ends were 6 bases for V and 4 bases for J; bases not matched to a gene: 5. CDR3 amino acids: CASSWTGGAYGYTF. CDR3 sequence (DNA): TGTGCCAGCAGCTGGACAGGGGGTGCCTATGGCTACACCTTC.

The chain combines TRBV6-5 with TRBJ2-1; tentatively, D is TRBD1 (6 bases). CDR1 MNHEY and CDR2 SVGAGI come from the germline V gene. CDR3 length: 16 amino acids. Trimming took 4 bases from V and 6 from J, leaving 19 bases between them. CDR3 protein: CASSLAHRAPGNEQFF. The CDR3 coding sequence is TGTGCCAGCAGTTTAGCTCACAGGGCCCCTGGCAATGAGCAGTTCTTC.

This rearrangement joins TRBV20-1 to TRBJ1-1, with TRBD1 as a possible D gene (6 bases). The CDR3 is made up of 11 amino acids. Trimming shortened V by 6 bases and J by 8 bases, and 13 bases separated the two germline ends. From germline, CDR1 is DFQATT and CDR2 SNEGSKA (reference sequence). The CDR3 here is CSAKTGPEAFF. The CDR3 DNA is TGCAGTGCAAAGACAGGACCCGAAGCTTTCTTT.

The rearrangement uses TRBV28 and TRBJ2-7, with 12 bases matching TRBD1. The V gene's germline CDR1 is MDHEN and CDR2 SYDVKM. V lost 4 bases and J lost 7; bases outside the gene matches: 11. The CDR3 extends over 16 amino acids. Here the CDR3 DNA reads TGTGCCAGCAGTTCAACGATCCGGGACAGGGGGCGTGAGCAGTACTTC. It is translated as CASSSTIRDRGREQYF.

This clone was seen once. This sequence joins TRBV13 and TRBJ2-7; 7 bases are shared with TRBD1. The CDR3 contains 13 residues. J lost 0 bases, V lost 6 bases, and 2 bases had no gene match. Germline loops: CDR1 PRHDT, CDR2 FYEKMQ (reference sequence). CDR3 nucleotide sequence: TGTGCCAGCAGGGGGGACAGCTCCTACGAGCAGTACTTC. Translation: CASRGDSSYEQYF. Together with reference TRBV13 and TRBJ2-7, the CDR3 gives the full variable domain: AAGVIQSPRHLIKEKRETATLKCYPIPRHDTVYWYQQGPGQDPQFLISFYEKMQSDKGSIPDRFSAQQFSDYHSELNMSSLELGDSALYFCASRGDSSYEQYFGPGTRLTVT.

The chain has TRBV7-8 and TRBJ2-3; TRBD1 agrees at 9 bases. The CDR3 has 13 residues. With 2 bases clipped from V and 10 bases from J, the junction kept 4 bases outside the gene matches. The germline gives CDR1 SGHVS, CDR2 FQNEAQ. The CDR3 reads CASSLRDREAQYF. CDR3 DNA sequence: TGTGCCAGCAGCTTAAGGGACAGGGAGGCGCAGTATTTT.